These T cell receptor beta chains were read from a single sample in a study of CD8 T cells in Susac syndrome. MiXCR was run by TCRdb on the immunoSEQ multiplex PCR reads, yielding one entry per CDR3 protein. The sample shows 160,000 or so distinct CDR3 sequences, about 93% of them seen only once. Input material: CD4+ T cells from PBMCs. The receptors derive from a human donor in good health. Both conserved end residues are part of each CDR3. A D gene is named only where the DNA matches it firmly. Only some rows state a clone size, as once, few, many or a class for expanded clones.

D gene | J gene | V gene | clone size | CDR3 DNA | CDR3 protein
- | TRBJ1-1 | TRBV2 | - | TGTGCCAGCTGGAGGGCGAACACTGAAGCTTTCTTT | CASWRANTEAFF
- | TRBJ1-1 | TRBV30 | - | TGTGCCTGGAGAACAGGGATCACTGAAGCTTTCTTT | CAWRTGITEAFF
- | TRBJ2-1 | TRBV29-1 | - | TGCAGCGTTGAGGGTCCAGCCGGTGAGCAGTTCTTC | CSVEGPAGEQFF
- | TRBJ1-3 | TRBV28 | - | TGTGCCAGCAGTTTGGAATCCGCCCGTGGAAACACCATATATTTT | CASSLESARGNTIYF
- | TRBJ2-2 | TRBV6-4 | - | TGTGCCAGCAGTGACACTCCCCCCGGGGAGCTGTTTTTT | CASSDTPPGELFF
TRBD1 | TRBJ1-2 | TRBV5-4 | - | TGTGCCAGCAGCACCCCGACAGGGAGCGGTGATGGCTACACCTTC | CASSTPTGSGDGYTF
- | TRBJ2-4 | TRBV30 | - | TGTGCCTGGAGTGTAATCCTAGGCCCAACGGCCAAAAACATTCAGTACTTC | CAWSVILGPTAKNIQYF
- | TRBJ1-5 | TRBV5-1 | - | TGCGCCAGCAGCTCAGACAGTAAAGGCCCCCAGCATTTT | CASSSDSKGPQHF
TRBD2 | TRBJ2-3 | TRBV7-9 | - | TGTGCCAGCAGCTTGACTAGCGGGGGGCCAGGGTATTTT | CASSLTSGGPGYF
TRBD1 | TRBJ2-7 | TRBV7-8 | - | TGTGCCAGCAGCACCAGGACAGGGAAGGACGAGCAGTACTTC | CASSTRTGKDEQYF
- | TRBJ1-1 | TRBV10-3 | - | TGTGCCATCAGCAGCAGTACATCGAACACTGAAGCTTTCTTT | CAISSSTSNTEAFF
- | TRBJ1-2 | TRBV12-3/TRBV12-4 | - | TGTGCCAGCAGTGCGGCATGGGGGGGTCAAGGCTACACCTTC | CASSAAWGGQGYTF
- | TRBJ2-7 | TRBV7-9 | - | TGTGCCAGCAGCCGAGGACGGATGGACTACGAGCAGTACTTC | CASSRGRMDYEQYF
- | TRBJ2-4 | TRBV15 | - | TGTGCCACCAGTCGTGAGGCGGGCGCAAAAAACATTCAGTACTTC | CATSREAGAKNIQYF
TRBD1 | TRBJ1-2 | TRBV2 | - | TGTGCCAGCACACCACTATGGGACAGCAACTATGGCTACACCTTC | CASTPLWDSNYGYTF
- | TRBJ2-1 | TRBV20-1 | - | TGCAGTGCTAGAGGGTACTACAATGAGCAGTTCTTC | CSARGYYNEQFF
- | TRBJ2-7 | TRBV2 | - | TGTGCCAGCAGTGACAGGGGAATCTACGAGCAGTACTTC | CASSDRGIYEQYF
- | TRBJ1-2 | TRBV19 | - | TGTGCCAGTAGCTTCGACAGCTACTATGGCTACACCTTC | CASSFDSYYGYTF
TRBD2 | TRBJ2-2 | TRBV15 | - | TGTGCCACCAGCAGCATTGGACTAGCCGGGGGGGAGCTGTTTTTT | CATSSIGLAGGELFF
- | TRBJ1-4 | TRBV12-3/TRBV12-4 | once | TGTGCCAGCAGTTTGGGGACTACTAATGAAAAACTGTTTTTT | CASSLGTTNEKLFF
- | TRBJ2-1 | TRBV15 | - | TGTGCCACCAGCAGAGATCTCGGCGGGGCAAGCTCCTACAATGAGCAGTTCTTC | CATSRDLGGASSYNEQFF
TRBD2 | TRBJ2-1 | TRBV18 | - | TGTGCCAGCACCAGACTAGCGGGGTCTTACAATGAGCAGTTCTTC | CASTRLAGSYNEQFF
- | TRBJ1-5 | TRBV10-3 | - | TGTGCCATCAGCGCCCTGGGTGATTTTCAGCCCCAGCATTTT | CAISALGDFQPQHF
- | TRBJ1-2 | TRBV12-3/TRBV12-4 | - | TGTGCCAGCAGTTCATCAGGGACGACGAACTACACCTTC | CASSSSGTTNYTF
- | TRBJ1-1 | TRBV11-1 | once | TGTGCCAGCAGTTTTCTCACAGGGAGTATGGGCACTGAAGCTTTCTTT | CASSFLTGSMGTEAFF
TRBD2 | TRBJ2-5 | TRBV6-2/TRBV6-3 | - | TGTGCCAGCAGTTTTAGCGGGGGCCGGCGGGAGACCCAGTACTTC | CASSFSGGRRETQYF